This T cell receptor beta chain stems from a study of blood T cell repertoires in COVID-19. In the study overall: Samples came from the United States, Italy and Spain, spanning acute and convalescent COVID-19.

This clone was seen just once. The CDR3 has 18 residues. With 4 bases clipped from V and 4 bases from J, the junction kept 9 bases outside the gene matches. CDR1 KGHDR and CDR2 SFDVKD come from the germline V gene. One Seattle source followed patients from active infection through their disease course. As processed by the authors: Amplification of reference gene primers was used by the study to estimate nucleated cell counts. Clones were read by immunoSEQ multiplex PCR, and TCRdb kept only the in-frame ones, dropping some. V and J calls plus clone size are reproduced from that table; the DNA served to infer D and trimming. This table holds more than 350,000 clones, 89% found once.

The sample taken for sequencing was peripheral blood. The sequence derives from a woman in her thirties with COVID-19, enrolled during active disease. This chain links TRBV24-1 with TRBJ2-3, with 14 bases identical to TRBD2. For the CDR3, the DNA is TGTGCCACCAGTGACCGCGGACTAGCGGGAGGTGGAGCAGATACGCAGTATTTT. Translation: CATSDRGLAGGGADTQYF.